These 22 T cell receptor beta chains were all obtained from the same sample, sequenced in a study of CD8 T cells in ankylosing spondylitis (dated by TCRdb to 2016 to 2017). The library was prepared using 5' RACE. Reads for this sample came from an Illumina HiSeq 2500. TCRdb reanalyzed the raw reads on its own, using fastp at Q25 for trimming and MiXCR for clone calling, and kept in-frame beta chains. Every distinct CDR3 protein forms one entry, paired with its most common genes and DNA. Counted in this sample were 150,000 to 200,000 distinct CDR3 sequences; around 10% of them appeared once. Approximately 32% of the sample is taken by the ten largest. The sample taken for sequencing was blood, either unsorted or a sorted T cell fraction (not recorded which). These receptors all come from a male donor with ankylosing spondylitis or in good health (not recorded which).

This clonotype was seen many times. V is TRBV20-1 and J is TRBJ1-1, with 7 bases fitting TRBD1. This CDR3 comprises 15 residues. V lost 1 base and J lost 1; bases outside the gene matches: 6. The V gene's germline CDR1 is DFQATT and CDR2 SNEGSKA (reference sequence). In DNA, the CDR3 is TGCAGTGCTAGAGCGTCAGGACAGGCGAACACTGAAGCTTTCTTT. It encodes CSARASGQANTEAFF.

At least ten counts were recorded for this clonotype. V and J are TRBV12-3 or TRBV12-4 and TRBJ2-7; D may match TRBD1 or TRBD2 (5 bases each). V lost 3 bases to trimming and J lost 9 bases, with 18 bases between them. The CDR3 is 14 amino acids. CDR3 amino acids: CASSFGGAVLRQYF. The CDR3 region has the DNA TGTGCCAGCAGTTTTGGGGGAGCTGTTCTTAGGCAGTACTTC.

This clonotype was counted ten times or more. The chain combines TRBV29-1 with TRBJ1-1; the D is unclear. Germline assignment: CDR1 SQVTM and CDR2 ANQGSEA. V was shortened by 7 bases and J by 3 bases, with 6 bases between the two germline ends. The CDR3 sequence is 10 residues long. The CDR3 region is CSGRDTEAFF. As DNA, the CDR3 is TGCAGCGGCCGGGACACTGAAGCTTTCTTT.

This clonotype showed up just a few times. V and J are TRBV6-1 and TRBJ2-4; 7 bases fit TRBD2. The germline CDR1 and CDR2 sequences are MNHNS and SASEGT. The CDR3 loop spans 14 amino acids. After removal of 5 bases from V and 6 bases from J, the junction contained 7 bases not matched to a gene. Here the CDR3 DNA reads TGTGCCAGCAGTCCTACGACGGGGGGAAACATTCAGTACTTC. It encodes CASSPTTGGNIQYF.

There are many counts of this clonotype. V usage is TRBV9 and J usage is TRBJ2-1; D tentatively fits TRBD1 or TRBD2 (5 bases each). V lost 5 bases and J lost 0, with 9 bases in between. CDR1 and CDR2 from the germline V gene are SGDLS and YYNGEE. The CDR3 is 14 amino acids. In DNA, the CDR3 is TGTGCCAGCAGGGGACCGGGCTCCTACAATGAGCAGTTCTTC. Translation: CASRGPGSYNEQFF.

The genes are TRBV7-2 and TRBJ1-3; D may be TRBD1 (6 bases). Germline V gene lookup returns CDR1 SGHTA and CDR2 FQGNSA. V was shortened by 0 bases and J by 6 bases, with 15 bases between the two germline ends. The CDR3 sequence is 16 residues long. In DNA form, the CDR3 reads TGTGCCAGCAGCTTAGCCCGCGGGACACTAATAAACACCATATATTTT. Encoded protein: CASSLARGTLINTIYF.

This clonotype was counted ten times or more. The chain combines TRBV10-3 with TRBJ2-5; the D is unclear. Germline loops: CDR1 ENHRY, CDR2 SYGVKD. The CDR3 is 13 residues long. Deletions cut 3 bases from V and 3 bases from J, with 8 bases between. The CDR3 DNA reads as TGTGCCATCAGTGAACTTCCCGAAGAGACCCAGTACTTC. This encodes CAISELPEETQYF.

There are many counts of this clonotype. The CDR3 DNA is TGCAGTGCTAGTGTTAAAGAGACCCAGTACTTC. It is translated as CSASVKETQYF. The chain uses TRBV20-1 and TRBJ2-5, with D hard to call. The germline gives CDR1 DFQATT, CDR2 SNEGSKA (reference sequence). This CDR3 spans 11 amino acids. With 3 bases removed from V and 3 bases from J, the gap between germline ends came to 5 bases.

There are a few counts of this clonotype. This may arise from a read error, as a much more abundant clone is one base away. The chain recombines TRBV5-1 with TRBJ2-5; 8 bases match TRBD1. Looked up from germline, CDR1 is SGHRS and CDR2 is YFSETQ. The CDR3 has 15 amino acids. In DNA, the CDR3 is TGCGCCAGCAGGGATTTAACAGGGGGAGAAGAGGCCCAGTACTTC. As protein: CASRDLTGGEEAQYF.

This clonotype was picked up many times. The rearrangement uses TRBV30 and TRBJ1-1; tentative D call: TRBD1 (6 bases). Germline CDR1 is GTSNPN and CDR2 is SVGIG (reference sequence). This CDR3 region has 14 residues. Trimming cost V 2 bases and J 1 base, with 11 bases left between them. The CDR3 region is CAWSTTGPNTEAFF. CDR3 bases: TGTGCCTGGAGTACGACAGGTCCGAACACTGAAGCTTTCTTT.

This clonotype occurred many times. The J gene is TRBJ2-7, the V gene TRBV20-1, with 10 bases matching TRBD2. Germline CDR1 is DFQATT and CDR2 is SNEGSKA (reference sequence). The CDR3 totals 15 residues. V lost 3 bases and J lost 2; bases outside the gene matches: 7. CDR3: CSASLLAGDAYEQYF. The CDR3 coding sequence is TGCAGTGCTAGTTTGCTAGCGGGAGATGCCTACGAGCAGTACTTC.

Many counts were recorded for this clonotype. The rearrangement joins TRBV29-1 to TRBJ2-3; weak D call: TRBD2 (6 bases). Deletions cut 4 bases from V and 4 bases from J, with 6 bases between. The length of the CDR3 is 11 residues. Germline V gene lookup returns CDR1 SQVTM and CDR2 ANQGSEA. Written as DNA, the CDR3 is TGCAGCGTTGGGAGGGCAGATACGCAGTATTTT. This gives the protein CSVGRADTQYF.

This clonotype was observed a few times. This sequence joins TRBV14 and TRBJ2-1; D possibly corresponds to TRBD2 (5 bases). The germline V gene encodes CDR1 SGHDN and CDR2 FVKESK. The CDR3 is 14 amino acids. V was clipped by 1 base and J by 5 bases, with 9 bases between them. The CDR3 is CASSQVSGHNEQFF. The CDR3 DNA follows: TGTGCCAGCAGCCAAGTGAGCGGACACAATGAGCAGTTCTTC.

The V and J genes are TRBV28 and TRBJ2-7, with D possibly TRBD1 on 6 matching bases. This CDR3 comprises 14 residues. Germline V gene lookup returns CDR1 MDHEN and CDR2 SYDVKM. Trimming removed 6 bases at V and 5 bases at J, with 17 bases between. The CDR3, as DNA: TGTGCCAGCAGGACTACAGGGTACTTCAACGAGCAGTACTTC. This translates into CASRTTGYFNEQYF.

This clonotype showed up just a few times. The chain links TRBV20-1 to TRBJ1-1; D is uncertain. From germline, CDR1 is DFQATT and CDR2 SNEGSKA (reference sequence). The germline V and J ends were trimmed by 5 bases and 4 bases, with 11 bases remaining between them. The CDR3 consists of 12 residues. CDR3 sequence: CSALAPPTEAFF. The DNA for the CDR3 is TGCAGTGCTCTAGCCCCCCCCACTGAAGCTTTCTTT.

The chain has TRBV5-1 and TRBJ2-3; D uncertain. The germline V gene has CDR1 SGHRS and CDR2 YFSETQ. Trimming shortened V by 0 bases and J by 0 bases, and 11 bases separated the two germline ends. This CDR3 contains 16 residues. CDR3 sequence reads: CASSLEGRASTDTQYF. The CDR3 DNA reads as TGCGCCAGCAGCTTGGAGGGCAGAGCTAGCACAGATACGCAGTATTTT.

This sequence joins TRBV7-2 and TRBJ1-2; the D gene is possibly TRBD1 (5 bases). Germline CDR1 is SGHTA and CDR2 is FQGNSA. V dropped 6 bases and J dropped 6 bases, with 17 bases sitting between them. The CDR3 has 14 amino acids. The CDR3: CASRSNGGWDGYTF. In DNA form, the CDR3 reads TGTGCCAGCAGATCGAACGGGGGTTGGGATGGCTACACCTTC.

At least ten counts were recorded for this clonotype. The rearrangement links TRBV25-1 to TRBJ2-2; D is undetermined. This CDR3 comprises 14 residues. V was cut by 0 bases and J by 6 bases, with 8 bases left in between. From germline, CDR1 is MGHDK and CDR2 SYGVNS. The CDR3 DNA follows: TGTGCCAGCAGTGAATATGGTAAAGCCGGGGAGCTGTTTTTT. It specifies CASSEYGKAGELFF.

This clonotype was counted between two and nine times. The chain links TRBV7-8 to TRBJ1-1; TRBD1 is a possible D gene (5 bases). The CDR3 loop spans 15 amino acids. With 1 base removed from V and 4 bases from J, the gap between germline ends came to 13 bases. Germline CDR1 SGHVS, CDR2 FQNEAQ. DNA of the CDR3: TGTGCCAGCAGCTTAGGGGGGAATCTCGGCACTGAAGCTTTCTTT. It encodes CASSLGGNLGTEAFF.

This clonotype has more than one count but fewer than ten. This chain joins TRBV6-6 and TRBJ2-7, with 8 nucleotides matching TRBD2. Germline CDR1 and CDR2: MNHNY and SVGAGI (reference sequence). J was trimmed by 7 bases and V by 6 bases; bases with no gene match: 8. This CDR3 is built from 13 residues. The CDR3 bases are TGTGCCAGCAGGCTCGGGGGGGGTGGGGAGCAGTACTTC. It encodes CASRLGGGGEQYF.

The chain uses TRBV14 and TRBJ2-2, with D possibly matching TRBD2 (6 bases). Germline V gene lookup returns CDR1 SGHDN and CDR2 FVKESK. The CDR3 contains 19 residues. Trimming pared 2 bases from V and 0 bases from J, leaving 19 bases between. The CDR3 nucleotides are TGTGCCAGCAGCCAAAAGAGCGGGTTGAGTTCCGCGAACACCGGGGAGCTGTTTTTT. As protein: CASSQKSGLSSANTGELFF.

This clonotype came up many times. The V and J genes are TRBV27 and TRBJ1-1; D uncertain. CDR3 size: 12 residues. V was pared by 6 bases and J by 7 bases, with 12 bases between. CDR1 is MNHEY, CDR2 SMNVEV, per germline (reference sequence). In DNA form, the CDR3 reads TGTGCCAGCAGCGGCCGGATCGGTGAAGCTTTCTTT. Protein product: CASSGRIGEAFF.